This T cell receptor beta chain was sequenced for a study of cytomegalovirus exposure and HLA in healthy donors. The study's findings and limits: Differences between HLA loci emerged in a later analysis of TCR association rates, with DRB1 most and HLA-C fewest. About 87% or about 30% of the time was how often most TCR beta V segments were productive, according to an earlier analysis. Evidence from a later analysis indicated that most CMV-associated TCR beta chains looked HLA-restricted.

A word on this clone: Its antigen is still unknown.

The ends were cut back, 9 bases at V and 9 bases at J, with 20 bases in the middle. Germline CDR1 reads SNHLY; CDR2 reads FYNNEI. The CDR3 runs to 13 residues. Though probably carrying unrecorded immune exposures, donors were nominally healthy at sampling. Both 60 Vbeta primers and 13 Jbeta primers went into the PCR. Generated by immunoSEQ multiplex PCR, the TCRdb table keeps only in-frame clones and is missing some. In the table there are some 41,000 clones, around 53% of which are singletons. Input material: PBMCs. The clonotype was recovered from a man aged 60 to 69 in good health and CMV-seronegative. The J gene is TRBJ2-5, the V gene TRBV2, with a tentative D call TRBD2 (5 bases). The CDR3 DNA is TGTGCCAGTTGCGGGCTAGAAGGTCGGGCCCAGTACTTC. This gives the protein CASCGLEGRAQYF. The full variable domain, in which reference TRBV2 and TRBJ2-5 provide the parts outside the CDR3, is EPEVTQTPSHQVTQMGQEVILRCVPISNHLYFYWYRQILGQKVEFLVSFYNNEISEKSEIFDDQFSVERPDGSNFTLKIRSTKLEDSAMYFCASCGLEGRAQYFGPGTRLLVL.